This is a list of T cell receptor beta chains from one sample in a study of blood T cell repertoires in COVID-19. The protocol was immunoSEQ multiplex PCR, while the TCRdb copy is restricted to in-frame clones and leaves out a portion. The sample carries 85,000 to 120,000 clones, around 80% recorded once. The sequenced sample consisted of peripheral blood. The origin of the receptors is a woman aged 55-70 years with acute or convalescent COVID-19. CDR3s include the opening cysteine and the closing phenylalanine or tryptophan. A D gene is named only where the DNA matches it firmly. Size tells how often a clone was seen (once, few, many) or the class of an expanded clone, and some rows leave it out.

J gene,V gene,D gene,clone size,CDR3 protein
TRBJ2-7,TRBV3-1/TRBV3-2,.,.,CASSQDPSSYEQYF
TRBJ2-7,TRBV5-1,.,few,CASSLDGYEQYF
TRBJ2-2,TRBV21-1,.,.,CASSSYRQGPYTGELFF
TRBJ2-3,TRBV2,.,.,CASSSTVATDTQYF
TRBJ1-6,TRBV30,.,.,CAWSVERGSRSYNSPLHF
TRBJ1-2,TRBV2,.,.,CASSPDRDYGYTF
TRBJ1-1,TRBV18,.,few,CASSPFGGGTEAFF
TRBJ2-3,TRBV7-2,.,.,CASSLGHSTDTQYF
TRBJ1-1,TRBV9,.,.,CASSVSYVGGSSLNTEAFF
TRBJ1-2,TRBV13,TRBD1,.,CASSRTGGGGYTF
TRBJ1-2,TRBV10-3,TRBD1,.,CAISESFQGAVGYGYTF
TRBJ1-3,TRBV2,.,.,CASSELGRGRSGNTIYF
TRBJ2-2,TRBV5-1,TRBD2,.,CASSIRTSGGSAGELFF
TRBJ2-2,TRBV19,TRBD1,.,CASITGGLDTGELFF
TRBJ2-2,TRBV6-5,.,.,CASRGRAGELFF
TRBJ2-1,TRBV6-5,.,.,CASSKNRNNNEQFF
TRBJ2-3,TRBV11-3,.,once,CASSLFQGDTQYF
TRBJ1-3,TRBV6-5,TRBD1,.,CASRGTVPGNTIYF
TRBJ1-3,TRBV3-1/TRBV3-2,.,.,CASSQAPVSGNTIYF
TRBJ2-3,TRBV6-5,TRBD1,.,CASNTGDSSTDTQYF
TRBJ1-3,TRBV2,.,.,CASSAQRAGNTIYF
TRBJ2-2,TRBV4-1,TRBD2,few,CASSQTHRGTSGRLSGELFF
TRBJ1-2,TRBV7-9,TRBD1,.,CASRSGQGIVGYTF
TRBJ1-1,TRBV7-2,.,.,CASSTLGKIPGMNTEAFF
TRBJ2-1,TRBV18,TRBD2,.,CASSGSGVSYNEQFF
TRBJ2-3,TRBV19,TRBD1,.,CASSIGTGGTDTQYF
TRBJ1-2,TRBV6-1,.,.,CASSDNSYGYTF
TRBJ1-2,TRBV27,.,.,CASSSIIQGFENYGYTF
TRBJ2-5,TRBV9,TRBD2,.,CASTTGTSGATVMPQYF
TRBJ1-1,TRBV10-3,TRBD1,.,CAIALGPDRGTEAFF
TRBJ1-2,TRBV3-1/TRBV3-2,.,.,CASSQDRRLNGYTF
TRBJ2-2,TRBV7-2,.,.,CASTRLTGELFF
TRBJ1-2,TRBV5-5,TRBD1,.,CASSPTTGGGYTF
TRBJ2-1,TRBV2,TRBD2,.,CASRLAGGPPYNEQFF
TRBJ2-2,TRBV14,.,.,CASSRLNTGELFF
TRBJ1-5,TRBV19,.,.,CASSPGSGLINQPQHF
TRBJ1-2,TRBV19,.,.,CASSSIQGNYGYTF
TRBJ2-3,TRBV19,.,.,CASSIEEADTQYF
TRBJ2-2,TRBV5-4,.,.,CASSSPGANTGELFF
TRBJ1-3,TRBV6-4,.,.,CASSGLTGSSGNTIYF
TRBJ1-1,TRBV5-1,.,.,CASSSGAASGAEAFF
TRBJ2-2,TRBV21-1,.,medium-sized,CASSKRRYKRTGGAGELFF
TRBJ1-1,TRBV10-3,TRBD1,.,CAIKDSTGATEAFF
TRBJ1-5,TRBV2,TRBD1,.,CASSAGQGRWPQHF
TRBJ2-1,TRBV7-2,TRBD2,.,CASSFWTSGGYNEQFF
TRBJ2-6,TRBV11-3,.,.,CASSPRRGGANVLTF
TRBJ1-5,TRBV7-2,.,.,CASSFGRDQPQHF
TRBJ2-3,TRBV5-5,TRBD2,.,CASSMTSGDADTQYF
TRBJ1-6,TRBV21-1,.,.,CPANNKWVKGNSPLHF
TRBJ1-1,TRBV10-3,.,few,CAITDSLNTEAFF
TRBJ2-1,TRBV5-6,TRBD1,.,CASSYDRGVLLYNEQFF
TRBJ2-7,TRBV15,.,.,CATSRDHDRGRTYEQYF
TRBJ2-5,TRBV7-2,.,.,CASTKTGYEETQYF
TRBJ2-6,TRBV4-1,.,.,CASSQAYSVSGANVLTF
TRBJ2-7,TRBV7-8,TRBD2,.,CASSLKVGAGEWSYEQYF
TRBJ1-5,TRBV19,.,.,CASSLNRDQPQHF
TRBJ2-1,TRBV7-3,TRBD2,.,CASRTSGTNNEQFF
TRBJ1-2,TRBV18,.,.,CASSPQDSGYTF
TRBJ2-5,TRBV19,TRBD2,.,CASSSQGGKTQYF
TRBJ1-4,TRBV4-1,.,.,CATTPRFRDPPTNEKLFF